This T cell receptor (beta chain) stems from a study of T cell responses to AZD1222 COVID-19 vaccine. The CDR3 covers 15 residues. V was clipped by 4 bases and J by 6 bases; unmatched bases: 9. The V gene's germline CDR1 is SGHRS and CDR2 YFSETQ. Sequencing was performed with immunoSEQ multiplex PCR; in TCRdb, only in-frame clones are kept and a portion is missing. The sample records about 130,000 clones, roughly 93% being singletons. This TCR came from an adult who received the AZD1222 COVID-19 vaccine. The starting material was peripheral blood, obtained 28 days after the second AZD1222 dose. The chain joins TRBV5-1 to TRBJ1-4, with 7 bases identical to TRBD1. In DNA form, the CDR3 reads TGCGCCAGCAGCACAGGCGGCAGGGGGGATGAAAAACTGTTTTTT. Amino acid sequence: CASSTGGRGDEKLFF.